The 27 T cell receptor beta chains in this list originate from one sample, sequenced in a study of T-cell reconstitution after alpha-beta-depleted transplantation in children. A library of TCRbeta sequences, prepared with unique molecular identifiers, was generated. TCRdb independently ran MiXCR on the PCR reads; one entry per CDR3 protein. The sample has around 670,000 distinct CDR3 sequences, around 13% seen once; the top ten hold approximately 0.8%. The sample consisted of PBMCs, taken before TCRalphabeta/CD19-depleted stem cell transplant. All receptors derive from a girl aged 2-15 years with congenital amegakaryocytic thrombocytopenia, due to receive a stem cell transplant.

The chain employs TRBV4-1 and TRBJ2-5; 7 bases align to TRBD2. V was clipped by 4 bases and J by 4 bases; unmatched bases: 9. CDR1 is MGHRA, CDR2 YSYEKL, per germline. This CDR3 is 15 amino acids long. CDR3: CASSPFAGVGETQYF. The CDR3 DNA sequence: TGCGCCAGCAGCCCTTTCGCGGGAGTTGGAGAGACCCAGTACTTC.

The gene calls are TRBV20-1 and TRBJ2-7; D uncertain. V lost 0 bases and J 2 bases, leaving 11 bases between the germline ends. From germline, CDR1 is DFQATT and CDR2 SNEGSKA (reference sequence). The CDR3 is made up of 14 amino acids. The DNA for the CDR3 is TGCAGTGCTAGAGAGGGAAAAGCCCCCTACGAGCAGTACTTC. This encodes CSAREGKAPYEQYF.

This clonotype was detected ten times or more. As DNA, the CDR3 is TGCAGTGCTAGAGAACCCGAGTCCTACGAGCAGTACTTC. Amino acids: CSAREPESYEQYF. The chain uses TRBV20-1 and TRBJ2-7; no clear D gene. The CDR3 length is 13 residues. Trimming cost V 0 bases and J 1 base, with 7 bases left between them. The germline CDR1 and CDR2 sequences are DFQATT and SNEGSKA (reference sequence).

As to this clonotype: A clone one base away is much larger, so this may be a read error. This chain uses TRBV20-1 with TRBJ1-4; TRBD1 matches 8 bases. Germline V gene data show CDR1 as DFQATT and CDR2 as SNEGSKA (reference sequence). The CDR3 loop spans 15 amino acids. This CDR3 reads CGARSRTGFGEKLFF. In nucleotides, the CDR3 is TGCGGTGCTAGGTCCCGGACAGGGTTCGGGGAAAAACTGTTTTTT.

This clonotype was detected ten times or more. The chain carries TRBV12-3 or TRBV12-4 and TRBJ2-7, with D unclear. This CDR3 comprises 13 residues. Trimming removed 3 bases from V and 1 base from J, with 7 bases in between. This CDR3 reads CASSFYESYEQYF. In DNA, the CDR3 is TGTGCCAGCAGTTTTTACGAGTCCTACGAGCAGTACTTC.

This clonotype was detected many times. This chain links TRBV12-3 or TRBV12-4 with TRBJ1-2; possibly TRBD1 for D (5 bases). The CDR3 has 14 residues. V lost 2 bases and J 5 bases, leaving 12 bases between the germline ends. The CDR3 DNA reads as TGTGCCAGCAGTTTATGGCAGGGACCATATGGCTACACCTTC. Translation gives CASSLWQGPYGYTF.

This clonotype appeared many times. The chain joins TRBV5-1 to TRBJ1-1; no clear D. The CDR3 has 13 residues. Germline values: CDR1 SGHRS, CDR2 YFSETQ. The V end lost 2 bases, the J end lost 0 bases, and 5 bases lay between the germline ends. The chain's CDR3 is CASSFELNTEAFF. In DNA form, the CDR3 reads TGCGCCAGCAGCTTCGAATTGAACACTGAAGCTTTCTTT.

This clonotype was seen ten or more times. The chain is built from TRBV29-1 and TRBJ1-1; D remains ambiguous. From germline, CDR1 is SQVTM and CDR2 ANQGSEA. Trimming pared 4 bases from V and 3 bases from J, leaving 18 bases between. This CDR3 has 15 residues. This chain's CDR3 is CSVVGLIRADTEAFF. The CDR3 DNA sequence: TGCAGCGTTGTGGGCTTAATAAGGGCGGACACTGAAGCTTTCTTT.

This clonotype has ten or more counts. The chain employs TRBV27 and TRBJ2-3; 15 bases agree with TRBD2. This CDR3 is 18 amino acids long. V was pared by 6 bases and J by 2 bases, with 9 bases of the junction left unmatched. The germline V gene has CDR1 MNHEY and CDR2 SMNVEV (reference sequence). The CDR3 protein is CASSLRTSGRANTDTQYF. CDR3 coding DNA: TGTGCCAGCAGCCTAAGGACTAGCGGGAGGGCCAACACAGATACGCAGTATTTT.

This clonotype has ten or more counts. CDR3 in DNA: TGTGCCAGCAGTTATTCCCGGGGCGGAGGAACTGAAGCTTTCTTT. It specifies CASSYSRGGGTEAFF. The V and J genes are TRBV6-9 and TRBJ1-1, with D possibly matching TRBD1 (5 bases). Trimming took 0 bases from V and 5 from J, leaving 13 bases between them. This CDR3 region has 15 residues. Germline loops: CDR1 MNHGY, CDR2 SVAAGI.

This clonotype was recorded at least ten times. This sequence joins TRBV29-1 and TRBJ2-5, with no clear D. V gave up 7 bases and J gave up 0 bases, with 12 bases separating them. CDR1 is SQVTM, CDR2 ANQGSEA, per germline. This CDR3 region has 13 residues. In DNA, the CDR3 is TGCAGCGCCAAGACACAGTACCAAGAGACCCAGTACTTC. Protein sequence: CSAKTQYQETQYF.

The sample holds many counts of this clonotype. The J gene is TRBJ2-2, the V gene TRBV6-2 or TRBV6-3; perhaps TRBD2 as D (6 bases). The germline V gene encodes CDR1 MNHEY and CDR2 SVGEGT. Trimming left V 4 bases short and J 1 base short, with 10 bases between. The CDR3 totals 15 residues. The CDR3 coding sequence is TGTGCCAGCAGTTCCCTAGCGTTGAACACCGGGGAGCTGTTTTTT. Protein: CASSSLALNTGELFF.

This clonotype was found a few times. V is TRBV5-1 and J is TRBJ2-1; 8 positions match TRBD2. In germline, CDR1 is SGHRS, CDR2 YFSETQ. This CDR3 has 14 amino acids. V dropped 0 bases and J dropped 8; count of bases not matched to a gene: 4. The CDR3 protein is CASSLVPGGDEQFF. CDR3 DNA sequence: TGCGCCAGCAGCTTGGTACCGGGGGGGGATGAGCAGTTCTTC.

This clonotype was detected a few times. One end of the junction varies from germline; a read error may be responsible. The chain has TRBV5-1 and TRBJ1-1, with a weak D call TRBD1 (6 bases). This CDR3 has 13 amino acids. CDR1 SGHRS and CDR2 YFSETQ come from the germline V gene. The CDR3, as DNA: TGCGCCAGCAGCTTGCAGGGGAACCCTGAAGCTTTCTTT. Its translation is CASSLQGNPEAFF.

This clonotype was counted between two and nine times. The V and J genes are TRBV11-2 and TRBJ2-1, with 12 nucleotides matching TRBD2. Germline lookup yields CDR1 SGHAT and CDR2 FQNNGV. Germline trimming cut 3 bases from V and 2 bases from J; bases unmatched to any gene: 11. CDR3 length: 19 residues. The CDR3 DNA reads as TGTGCCAGCAGCTTGTACGCTAGCGGGGGGGATCAAGCCTACAATGAGCAGTTCTTC. The encoded protein is CASSLYASGGDQAYNEQFF.

This clonotype was recorded many times. The V gene is TRBV20-1, the J gene TRBJ2-7; TRBD2 might be the D (6 bases). This CDR3 is built from 13 residues. Germline V gene data show CDR1 as DFQATT and CDR2 as SNEGSKA (reference sequence). The V and J ends lost 3 bases and 2 bases respectively, with 11 bases between them. CDR3 DNA: TGCAGTGCTAGGCAAGGAGGGACCTACGAGCAGTACTTC. Amino acids: CSARQGGTYEQYF.

The chain carries TRBV7-9 and TRBJ2-7; the match to TRBD1 covers 8 bases. Germline V gives CDR1 SEHNR, CDR2 FQNEAQ (reference sequence). J gave up 4 bases and V 1 base, and 6 bases lay outside the gene matches. The CDR3 consists of 15 residues. As DNA, the CDR3 is TGTGCCAGCAGCTTAGGCCGGACAGGGAATTACGAGCAGTACTTC. Translation gives CASSLGRTGNYEQYF.

The V gene is TRBV29-1, the J gene TRBJ2-3; D perhaps matches TRBD1 (6 bases). CDR3 length: 15 amino acids. V was cut by 4 bases and J by 4 bases, with 18 bases left in between. Looked up from germline, CDR1 is SQVTM and CDR2 is ANQGSEA. The CDR3 loop reads CSVVGSQGIADTQYF. The CDR3 DNA reads TGCAGCGTTGTGGGCTCCCAGGGGATCGCAGATACGCAGTATTTT.

This chain uses TRBV10-1 with TRBJ2-3; the match to TRBD2 covers 11 bases. The V and J ends lost 4 bases and 6 bases, in that order; junction bases with no gene match: 12. Per germline, CDR1 WNHNN and CDR2 SYGVQD (reference sequence). CDR3 length equals 17 residues. CDR3 coding DNA: TGCGCCAGCAGTGGCAAGACTAGCGGGAATCTTCCGGATACGCAGTATTTT. Amino acids: CASSGKTSGNLPDTQYF.

This clonotype was observed a handful of times. This sequence joins TRBV14 and TRBJ2-4, with D maybe TRBD1 (5 bases). The V gene's germline CDR1 is SGHDN and CDR2 FVKESK. With 4 bases removed from V and 0 bases from J, the gap between germline ends came to 13 bases. The CDR3 has 16 amino acids. The CDR3 loop is CASSLHEGVAKNIQYF. The CDR3, as DNA: TGTGCCAGCAGCCTTCACGAAGGGGTAGCCAAAAACATTCAGTACTTC.

This clonotype was seen repeatedly, ten times or more. The chain recombines TRBV12-3 or TRBV12-4 with TRBJ2-2; perhaps TRBD2 as D (5 bases). V was cut by 4 bases and J by 3 bases, with 9 bases left in between. The CDR3 is 14 residues long. The CDR3 loop is CASSSRAYTGELFF. The CDR3 bases are TGTGCCAGCAGTTCGCGGGCGTACACCGGGGAGCTGTTTTTT.

This clonotype was detected many times. The V and J genes are TRBV7-9 and TRBJ2-5; tentative D call: TRBD2 (6 bases). V shed 10 bases and J shed 2 bases, with 23 bases lying between them. In germline, CDR1 is SEHNR, CDR2 FQNEAQ (reference sequence). This CDR3 contains 16 residues. CDR3 nucleotides: TGTGCCATCCGGGTAACCCTGCGGGACTGGCAAGAGACCCAGTACTTC. Translating gives CAIRVTLRDWQETQYF.

There are a few counts of this clonotype. The chain recombines TRBV20-1 with TRBJ2-5, with 12 bases lining up with TRBD2. Germline V gene sequence: CDR1 DFQATT, CDR2 SNEGSKA (reference sequence). Trimming at V came to 2 bases and at J to 7 bases, leaving 17 bases not matched to a gene. This CDR3 has 18 residues. Written as DNA, the CDR3 is TGCAGTGCTAGACCCGACGGACTAGCGGGACCTACTTGGGGGACCCAGTACTTC. It translates to CSARPDGLAGPTWGTQYF.

V is TRBV3-1 and J is TRBJ1-1; no definite D call. V lost 1 base to trimming and J lost 7 bases, with 13 bases between them. The CDR3 consists of 14 residues. The V gene's germline CDR1 is LGHDT and CDR2 YNNKEL (reference sequence). CDR3 sequence reads: CASSQGSLVGEAFF. The CDR3 region has the DNA TGTGCCAGCAGCCAAGGATCTCTCGTCGGTGAAGCTTTCTTT.

This clonotype was detected once. The gene calls are TRBV20-1 and TRBJ2-1, with D perhaps TRBD2 (6 bases). V lost 1 base and J lost 2, with 12 bases in between. Germline lookup yields CDR1 DFQATT and CDR2 SNEGSKA (reference sequence). This CDR3 region has 15 residues. Here the CDR3 DNA reads TGCAGTGCTAGAGTGCCGGGAGAAGCCTACAATGAGCAGTTCTTC. This sequence encodes CSARVPGEAYNEQFF.

This clonotype was detected only a few times. The V and J genes are TRBV7-9 and TRBJ2-7; TRBD1 aligns across 7 bases. J lost 4 bases, V lost 2 bases, and 8 bases had no gene match. Looked up from germline, CDR1 is SEHNR and CDR2 is FQNEAQ (reference sequence). The CDR3 has 15 amino acids. The CDR3 DNA follows: TGTGCCAGCAGCTTAAGGGACAGTAGCAATTACGAGCAGTACTTC. Protein: CASSLRDSSNYEQYF.

In this sample, this clonotype turned up many times. The chain carries TRBV20-1 and TRBJ2-3, with 8 bases that match TRBD2. CDR1 is DFQATT and CDR2 is SNEGSKA in the germline V gene (reference sequence). The J segment lost 4 bases and the V segment lost 6 bases, leaving 9 bases of the junction unmatched. The CDR3 extends over 14 amino acids. CDR3 residues: CSATGSGSSDTQYF. CDR3 bases: TGCAGTGCGACGGGGAGCGGGAGTTCAGATACGCAGTATTTT.